This is a list of T cell receptor beta chains from one sample in a study of blood T cell repertoires in COVID-19. Only in-frame clones appear in the TCRdb table, and some are missing; sequencing was by immunoSEQ multiplex PCR. The sample lists over 250,000 clones, 87% occurring once. Sample: PBMCs or T cells enriched from blood (not recorded which). The source of these receptors is a woman aged 18-29 years who had recovered from COVID-19. Both conserved end residues are part of each CDR3. Only part of the rows carry a size: once, few, many, or a class if the clone is expanded.

V | size | CDR3
TRBV9 | few | CASSVGTGSAYEQYF
TRBV18 | - | CASSPLGQRNEQFF
TRBV28 | - | CASTPLLAASYEQYF
TRBV6-1 | - | CASTEFRDRGRTGETQYF
TRBV9 | once | CASSVRETVTDTQYF
TRBV5-1 | - | CASSAEQGDYGYTF
TRBV3-1/TRBV3-2 | - | CASKDRENSPLHF
TRBV5-5 | - | CASSLVMGRTEAFF
TRBV10-1 | - | CASSDGGRSYEQYF
TRBV19 | - | CATVRQGGNYGYTF